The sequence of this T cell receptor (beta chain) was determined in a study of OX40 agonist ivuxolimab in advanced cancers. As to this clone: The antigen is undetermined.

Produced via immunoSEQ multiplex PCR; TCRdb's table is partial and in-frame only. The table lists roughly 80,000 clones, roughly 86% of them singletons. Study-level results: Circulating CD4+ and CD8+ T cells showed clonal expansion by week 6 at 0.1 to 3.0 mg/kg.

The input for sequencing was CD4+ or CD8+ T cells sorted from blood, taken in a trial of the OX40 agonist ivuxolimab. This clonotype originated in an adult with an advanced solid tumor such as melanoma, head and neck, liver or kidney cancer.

CDR3 amino acids: CASSEPLSRTVVETQYF. The CDR3 region has the DNA TGTGCCAGCAGTGAACCTTTAAGTAGGACAGTGGTGGAGACCCAGTACTTC. The chain joins TRBV6-1 to TRBJ2-5; D possibly corresponds to TRBD1 (6 bases). V gave up 2 bases and J gave up 5 bases, with 21 bases separating them. Germline values: CDR1 MNHNS, CDR2 SASEGT. The CDR3 loop spans 17 amino acids.